The clone carrying this T cell receptor beta chain was seen a few times. The sample belongs to a study of neurological immune-mediated disorders. PBMCs numbering 2 million and stored at -80 C yielded the unsorted libraries. Germline CDR1 is LGHDT and CDR2 is YNNKEL (reference sequence). V lost 4 bases and J lost 0; bases outside the gene matches: 7. The CDR3 spans 17 residues. The cDNA came from 5'RACE, which used 10-nucleotide random UMIs. TCRdb re-derived calls from the 5' RACE reads in MiXCR, one entry per CDR3 protein. Here the sample spans about 19,000 distinct CDR3 sequences, over 2.5% being singletons.

V and J are TRBV3-1 and TRBJ2-2; 8 bases fit TRBD1. The sample taken for sequencing was PBMCs. The receptor was isolated from a woman aged 18-30 years with multiple sclerosis. For the CDR3, the DNA is TGTGCCAGCAGCCCACGCTCGACAGGGGCGAACACCGGGGAGCTGTTTTTT. It codes for CASSPRSTGANTGELFF.